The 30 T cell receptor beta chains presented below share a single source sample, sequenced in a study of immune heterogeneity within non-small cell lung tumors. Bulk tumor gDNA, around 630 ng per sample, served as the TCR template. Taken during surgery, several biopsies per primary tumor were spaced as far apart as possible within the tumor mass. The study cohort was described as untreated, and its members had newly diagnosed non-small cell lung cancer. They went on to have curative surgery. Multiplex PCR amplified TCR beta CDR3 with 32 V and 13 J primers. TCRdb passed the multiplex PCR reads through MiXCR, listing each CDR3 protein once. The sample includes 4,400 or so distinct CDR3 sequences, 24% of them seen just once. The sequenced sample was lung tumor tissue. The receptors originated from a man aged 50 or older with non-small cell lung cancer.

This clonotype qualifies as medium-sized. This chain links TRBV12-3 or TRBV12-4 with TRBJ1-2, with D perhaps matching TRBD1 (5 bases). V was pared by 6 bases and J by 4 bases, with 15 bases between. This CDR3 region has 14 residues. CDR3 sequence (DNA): TGTGCCAGCAGGCCTACAGGAGGAAGCTATGGCTACACCTTC. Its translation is CASRPTGGSYGYTF.

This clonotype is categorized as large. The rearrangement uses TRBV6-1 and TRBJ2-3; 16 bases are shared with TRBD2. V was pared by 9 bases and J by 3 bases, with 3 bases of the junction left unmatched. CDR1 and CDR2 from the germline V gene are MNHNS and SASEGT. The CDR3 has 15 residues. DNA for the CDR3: TGTGCCAGGGGGACTAGCGGGAGGGGAACAGATACGCAGTATTTT. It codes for CARGTSGRGTDTQYF.

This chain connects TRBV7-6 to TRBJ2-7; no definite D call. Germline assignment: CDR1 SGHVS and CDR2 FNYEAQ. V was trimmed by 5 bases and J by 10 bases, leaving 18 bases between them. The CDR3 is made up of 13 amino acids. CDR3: CASSVGPSAYQYF. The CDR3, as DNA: TGTGCCAGCAGCGTAGGACCGTCGGCCTACCAGTACTTC. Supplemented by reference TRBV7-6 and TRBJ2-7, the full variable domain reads GAGVSQSPRYKVTKRGQDVALRCDPISGHVSLYWYRQALGQGPEFLTYFNYEAQQDKSGLPNDRFSAERPEGSISTLTIQRTEQRDSAMYRCASSVGPSAYQYFGPGTRLTVT.

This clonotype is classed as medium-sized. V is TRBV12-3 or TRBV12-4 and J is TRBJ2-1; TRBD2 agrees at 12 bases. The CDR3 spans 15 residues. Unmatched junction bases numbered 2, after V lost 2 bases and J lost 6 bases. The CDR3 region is CASSLTTSGSNEQFF. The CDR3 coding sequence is TGTGCCAGCAGTTTAACGACTAGCGGGAGCAATGAGCAGTTCTTC.

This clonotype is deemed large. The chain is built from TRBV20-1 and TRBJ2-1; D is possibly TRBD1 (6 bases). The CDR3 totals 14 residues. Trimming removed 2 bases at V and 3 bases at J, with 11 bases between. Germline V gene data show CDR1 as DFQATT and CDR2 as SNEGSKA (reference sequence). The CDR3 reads CSARWGQNYNEQFF. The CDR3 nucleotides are TGCAGTGCTAGATGGGGGCAAAACTACAATGAGCAGTTCTTC.

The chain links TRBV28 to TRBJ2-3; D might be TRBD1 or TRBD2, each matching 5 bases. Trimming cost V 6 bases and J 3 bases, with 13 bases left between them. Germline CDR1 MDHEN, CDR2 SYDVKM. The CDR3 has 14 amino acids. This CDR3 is CASRRGVSTDTQYF. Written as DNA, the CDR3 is TGTGCCAGCAGGCGAGGGGTCTCGACAGATACGCAGTATTTT.

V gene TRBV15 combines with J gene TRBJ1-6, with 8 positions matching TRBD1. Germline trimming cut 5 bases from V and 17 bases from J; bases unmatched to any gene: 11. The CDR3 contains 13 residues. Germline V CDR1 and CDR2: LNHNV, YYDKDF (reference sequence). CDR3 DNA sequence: TGTGCCACCAGCGGACAGGGAGTTTCAGCCGTCCACTTT. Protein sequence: CATSGQGVSAVHF.

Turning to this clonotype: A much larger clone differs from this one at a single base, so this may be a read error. The CDR3 loop reads CASNLSDTGELFF. The DNA of the CDR3 is TGCGCCAGCAACTTGTCAGACACCGGGGAGCTGTTTTTT. The V call is TRBV5-1, the J call TRBJ2-2; D is unclear. Germline lookup yields CDR1 SGHRS and CDR2 YFSETQ. The CDR3 is made up of 13 amino acids.

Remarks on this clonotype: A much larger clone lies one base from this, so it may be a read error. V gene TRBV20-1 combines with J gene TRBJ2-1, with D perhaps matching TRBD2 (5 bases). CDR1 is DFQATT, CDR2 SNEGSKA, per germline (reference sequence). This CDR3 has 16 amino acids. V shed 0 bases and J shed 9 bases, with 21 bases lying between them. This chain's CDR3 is CSARDRGGSSFSEQFF. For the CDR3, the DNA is TGCAGTGCTAGAGATCGGGGTGGTAGCTCCTTCAGTGAGCAGTTCTTC.

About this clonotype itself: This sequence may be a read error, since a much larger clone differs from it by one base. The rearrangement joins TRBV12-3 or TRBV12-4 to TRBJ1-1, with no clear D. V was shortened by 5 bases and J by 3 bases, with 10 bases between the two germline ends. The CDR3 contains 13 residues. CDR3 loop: CASSPTPYTEAFF. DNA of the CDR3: TGTGCCAGCAGTCCCACCCCCTACACTGAAGCTTTCTTT.

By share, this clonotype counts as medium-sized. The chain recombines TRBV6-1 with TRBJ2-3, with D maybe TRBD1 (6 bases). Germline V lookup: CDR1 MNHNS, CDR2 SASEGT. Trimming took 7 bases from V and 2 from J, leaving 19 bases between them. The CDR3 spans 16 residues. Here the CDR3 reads CASTPGVLGVTDTQYF. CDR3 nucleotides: TGTGCCAGCACCCCAGGGGTGCTAGGGGTCACAGATACGCAGTATTTT.

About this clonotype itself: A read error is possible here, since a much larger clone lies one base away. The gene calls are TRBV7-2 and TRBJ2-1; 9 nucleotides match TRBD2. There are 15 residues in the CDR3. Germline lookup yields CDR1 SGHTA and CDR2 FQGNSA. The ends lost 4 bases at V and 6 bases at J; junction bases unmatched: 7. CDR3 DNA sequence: TGTGCCAGCAGCTACCTAGCGGGACCGGGCAATGAGCAGTTCTTC. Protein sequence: CASSYLAGPGNEQFF.

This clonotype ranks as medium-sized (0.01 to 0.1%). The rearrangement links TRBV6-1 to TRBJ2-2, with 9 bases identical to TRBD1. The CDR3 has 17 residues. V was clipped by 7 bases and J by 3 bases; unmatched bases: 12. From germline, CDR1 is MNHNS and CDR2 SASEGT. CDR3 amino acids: CASTDRGGQADTGELFF. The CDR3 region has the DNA TGTGCCAGCACCGACAGGGGGGGACAGGCTGACACCGGGGAGCTGTTTTTT.

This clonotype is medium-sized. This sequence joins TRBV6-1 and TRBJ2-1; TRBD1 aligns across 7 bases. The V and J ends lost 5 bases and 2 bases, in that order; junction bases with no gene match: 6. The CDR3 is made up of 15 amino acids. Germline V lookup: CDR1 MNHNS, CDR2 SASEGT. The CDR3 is CASSKQGFTYNEQFF. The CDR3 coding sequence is TGTGCCAGCAGTAAACAGGGGTTTACCTACAATGAGCAGTTCTTC.

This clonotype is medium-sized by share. The CDR3 sequence: CASSPSFSYEQYF. For the CDR3, the DNA is TGTGCCAGCTCACCAAGTTTCTCCTACGAGCAGTACTTC. This chain joins TRBV18 and TRBJ2-7; no definite D call. V was pared by 2 bases and J by 0 bases, with 5 bases between. This CDR3 region has 13 residues. Per germline, CDR1 KGHSH and CDR2 LQKENI.

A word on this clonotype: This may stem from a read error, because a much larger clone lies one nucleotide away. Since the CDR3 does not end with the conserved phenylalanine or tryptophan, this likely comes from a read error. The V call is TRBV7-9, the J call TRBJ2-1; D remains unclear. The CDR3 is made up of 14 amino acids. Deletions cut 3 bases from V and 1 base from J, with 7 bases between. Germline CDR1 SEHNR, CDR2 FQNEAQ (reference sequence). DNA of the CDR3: TGTGCCAGCAGCTTGGCAGAATCCTACAATGAGCAGTTCTTA. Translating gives CASSLAESYNEQFL.

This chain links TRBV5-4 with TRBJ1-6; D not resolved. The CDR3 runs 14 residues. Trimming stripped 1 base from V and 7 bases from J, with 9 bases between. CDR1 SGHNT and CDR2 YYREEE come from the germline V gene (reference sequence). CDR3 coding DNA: TGTGCCAGCAGCTTGAAGGGAGTCAATTCACCCCTCCACTTT. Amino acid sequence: CASSLKGVNSPLHF.

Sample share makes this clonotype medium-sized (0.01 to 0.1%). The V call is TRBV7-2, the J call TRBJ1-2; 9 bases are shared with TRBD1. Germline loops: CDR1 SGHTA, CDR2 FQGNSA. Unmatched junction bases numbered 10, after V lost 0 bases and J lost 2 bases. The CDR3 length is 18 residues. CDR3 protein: CASSLAPSTTGGNYGYTF. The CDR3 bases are TGTGCCAGCAGCTTAGCCCCCTCTACGACAGGGGGGAACTATGGCTACACCTTC.

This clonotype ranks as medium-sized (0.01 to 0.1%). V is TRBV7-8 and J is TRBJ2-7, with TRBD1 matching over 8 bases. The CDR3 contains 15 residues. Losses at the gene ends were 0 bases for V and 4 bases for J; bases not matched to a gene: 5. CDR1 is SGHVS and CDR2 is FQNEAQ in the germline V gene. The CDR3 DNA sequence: TGTGCCAGCAGCTTAGCCGGACAGGGTGGGTACGAGCAGTACTTC. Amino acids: CASSLAGQGGYEQYF.

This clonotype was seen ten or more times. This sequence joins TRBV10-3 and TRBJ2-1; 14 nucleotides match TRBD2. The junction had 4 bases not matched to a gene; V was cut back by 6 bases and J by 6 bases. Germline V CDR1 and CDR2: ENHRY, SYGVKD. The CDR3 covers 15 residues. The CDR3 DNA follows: TGTGCCATCAGCGCGGGACTAGCGGGAGCCAATGAGCAGTTCTTC. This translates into CAISAGLAGANEQFF.

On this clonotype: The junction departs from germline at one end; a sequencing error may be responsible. CDR3 nucleotide sequence: TGTCCCAGCAGCCCCATGGGCAATCAGCCCCAGAATTTT. Encoded protein: CPSSPMGNQPQNF. The V call is TRBV7-2, the J call TRBJ1-5; D remains ambiguous. Germline CDR1 is SGHTA and CDR2 is FQGNSA. The CDR3 has 13 amino acids.

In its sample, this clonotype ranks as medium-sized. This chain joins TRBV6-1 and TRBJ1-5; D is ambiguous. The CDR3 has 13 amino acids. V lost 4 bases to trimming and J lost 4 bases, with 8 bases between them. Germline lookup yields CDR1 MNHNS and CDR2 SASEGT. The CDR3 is CASSVGSNQPQHF. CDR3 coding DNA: TGTGCCAGCAGTGTAGGGTCGAATCAGCCCCAGCATTTT.

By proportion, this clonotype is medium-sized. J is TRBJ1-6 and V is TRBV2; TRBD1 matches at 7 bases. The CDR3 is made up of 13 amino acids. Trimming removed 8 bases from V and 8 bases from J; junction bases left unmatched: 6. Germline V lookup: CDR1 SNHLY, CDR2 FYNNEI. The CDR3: CASCWTGDSPLHF. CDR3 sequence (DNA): TGTGCCAGCTGTTGGACAGGAGATTCACCCCTCCACTTT.

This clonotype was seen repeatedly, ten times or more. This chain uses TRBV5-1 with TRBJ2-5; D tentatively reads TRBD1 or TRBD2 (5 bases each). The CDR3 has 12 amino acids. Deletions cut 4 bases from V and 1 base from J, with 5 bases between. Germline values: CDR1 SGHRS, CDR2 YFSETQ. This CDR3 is CASSGGQETQYF. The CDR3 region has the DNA TGCGCCAGCAGCGGGGGCCAAGAGACCCAGTACTTC.

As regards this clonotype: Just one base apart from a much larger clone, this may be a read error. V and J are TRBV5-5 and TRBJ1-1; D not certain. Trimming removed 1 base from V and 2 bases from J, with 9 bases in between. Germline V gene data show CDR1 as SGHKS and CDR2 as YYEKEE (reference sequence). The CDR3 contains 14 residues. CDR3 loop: CASSLTSDNTEAFF. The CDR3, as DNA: TGTGCCAGCAGCTTGACGTCAGACAACACTGAAGCTTTCTTT.

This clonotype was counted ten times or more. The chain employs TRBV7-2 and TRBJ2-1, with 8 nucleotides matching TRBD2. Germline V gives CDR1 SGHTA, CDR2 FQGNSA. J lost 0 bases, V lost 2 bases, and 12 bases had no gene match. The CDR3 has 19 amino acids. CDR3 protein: CASSLYPAGAQSSYNEQFF. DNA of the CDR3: TGTGCCAGCAGCTTATATCCAGCGGGGGCCCAGAGCTCCTACAATGAGCAGTTCTTC. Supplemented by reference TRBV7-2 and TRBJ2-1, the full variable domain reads GAGVSQSPSNKVTEKGKDVELRCDPISGHTALYWYRQSLGQGLEFLIYFQGNSAPDKSGLPSDRFSAERTGGSVSTLTIQRTQQEDSAVYLCASSLYPAGAQSSYNEQFFGPGTRLTVL.

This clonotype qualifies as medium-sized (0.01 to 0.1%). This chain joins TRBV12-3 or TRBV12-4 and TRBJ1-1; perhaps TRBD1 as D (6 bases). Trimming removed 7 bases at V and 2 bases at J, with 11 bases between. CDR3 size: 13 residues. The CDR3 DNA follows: TGTGCCAGCACTCAACAGGGAAACACTGAAGCTTTCTTT. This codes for CASTQQGNTEAFF.

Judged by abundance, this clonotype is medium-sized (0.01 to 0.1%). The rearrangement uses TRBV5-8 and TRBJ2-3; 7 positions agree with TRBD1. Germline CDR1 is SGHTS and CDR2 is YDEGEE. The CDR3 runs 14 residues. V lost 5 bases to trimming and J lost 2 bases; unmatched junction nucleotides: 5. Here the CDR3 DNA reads TGTGCCAGCAGTCGGACAGGACCCACAGATACGCAGTATTTT. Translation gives CASSRTGPTDTQYF.

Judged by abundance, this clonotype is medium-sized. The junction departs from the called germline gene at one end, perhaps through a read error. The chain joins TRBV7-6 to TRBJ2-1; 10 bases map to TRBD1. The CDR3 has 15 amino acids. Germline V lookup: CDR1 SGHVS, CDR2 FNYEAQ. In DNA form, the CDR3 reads TGTGCCAGCAGCCGAGGACAGGGGGACTACAATGGGCAGTTCTTC. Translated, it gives CASSRGQGDYNGQFF. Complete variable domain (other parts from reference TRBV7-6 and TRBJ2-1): GAGVSQSPRYKVTKRGQDVALRCDPISGHVSLYWYRQALGQGPEFLTYFNYEAQQDKSGLPNDRFSAERPEGSISTLTIQRTEQRDSAMYRCASSRGQGDYNGQFFGPGTRLTVL.

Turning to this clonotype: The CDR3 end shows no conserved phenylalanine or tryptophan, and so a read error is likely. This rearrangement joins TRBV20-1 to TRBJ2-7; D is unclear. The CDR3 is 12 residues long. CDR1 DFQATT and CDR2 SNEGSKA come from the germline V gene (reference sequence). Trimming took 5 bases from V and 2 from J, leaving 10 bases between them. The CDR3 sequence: CSAVANTYEQYL. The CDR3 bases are TGCAGTGCTGTTGCGAATACCTACGAGCAGTACCTC.